The sequence of this T cell receptor (beta chain) was determined in a study of T cells in Graves' hyperthyroidism and ophthalmopathy. Study summary: Upon initial diagnosis and before any treatment, peripheral blood was collected.

CDR3 length: 13 amino acids. The V gene's germline CDR1 is SQVTM and CDR2 ANQGSEA. J was trimmed by 9 bases and V by 3 bases; bases with no gene match: 6. Authors of the study amplified TCR beta CDR3 regions from RNA transcripts. Carried out on the TCR CDR3, a first-round RT-PCR used the HTBI primer set. One entry per CDR3 protein results from TCRdb running MiXCR on the multiplex PCR reads. In the table there are more than 550,000 distinct CDR3 sequences, 15% to 20% of which are singletons. The study, taken as a whole, reports: Appearing also in blood were most of the thyroid clonotypes expanded above 0.001.

Concerning this clonotype: Its antigen is as yet unknown.

Patients were excluded for uncontrolled infection, other autoimmune disease, pregnancy or lactation. For the diagnoses, clinical symptoms, serum thyroxine and TRAb, thyroid ultrasound and orbital computed tomography were used. The origin of this receptor is a man aged 50-59 years with Graves' hyperthyroidism. The sequenced sample consisted of blood. This rearrangement joins TRBV29-1 to TRBJ2-4, with TRBD1 matching 9 bases. CDR3 sequence reads: CSVDEGQGLIQYF. The CDR3 DNA sequence: TGCAGCGTTGATGAGGGACAGGGTCTCATTCAGTACTTC.